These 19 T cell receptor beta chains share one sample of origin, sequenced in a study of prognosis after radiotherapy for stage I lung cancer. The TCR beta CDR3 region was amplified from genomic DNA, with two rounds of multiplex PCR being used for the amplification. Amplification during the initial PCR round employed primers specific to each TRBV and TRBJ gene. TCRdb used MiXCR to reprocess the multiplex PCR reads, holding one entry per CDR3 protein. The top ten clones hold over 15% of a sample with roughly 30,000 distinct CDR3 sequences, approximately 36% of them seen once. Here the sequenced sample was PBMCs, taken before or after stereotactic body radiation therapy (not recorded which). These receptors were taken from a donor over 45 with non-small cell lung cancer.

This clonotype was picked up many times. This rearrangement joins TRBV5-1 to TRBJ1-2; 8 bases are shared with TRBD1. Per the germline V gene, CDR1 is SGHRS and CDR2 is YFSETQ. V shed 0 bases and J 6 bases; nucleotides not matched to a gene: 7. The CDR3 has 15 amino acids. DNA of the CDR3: TGCGCCAGCAGCTTGGCCGGACAGGGATCGGATGGCTACACCTTC. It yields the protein CASSLAGQGSDGYTF.

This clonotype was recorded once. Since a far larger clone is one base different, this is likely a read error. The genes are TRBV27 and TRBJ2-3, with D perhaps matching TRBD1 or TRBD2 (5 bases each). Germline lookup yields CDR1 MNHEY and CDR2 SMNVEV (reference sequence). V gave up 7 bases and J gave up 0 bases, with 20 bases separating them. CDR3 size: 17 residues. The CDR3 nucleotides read TGTGCCAGCATCCCACGAGAGGGGTACTCTAGCACAGATACGCAGTATTTT. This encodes CASIPREGYSSTDTQYF.

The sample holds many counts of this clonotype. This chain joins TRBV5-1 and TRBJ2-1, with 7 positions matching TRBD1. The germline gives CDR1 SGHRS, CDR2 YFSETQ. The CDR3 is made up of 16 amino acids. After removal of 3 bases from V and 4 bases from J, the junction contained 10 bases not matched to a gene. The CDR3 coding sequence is TGCGCCAGCAGCTCTCCCCCGGGACAGAGATACAATGAGCAGTTCTTC. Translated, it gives CASSSPPGQRYNEQFF.

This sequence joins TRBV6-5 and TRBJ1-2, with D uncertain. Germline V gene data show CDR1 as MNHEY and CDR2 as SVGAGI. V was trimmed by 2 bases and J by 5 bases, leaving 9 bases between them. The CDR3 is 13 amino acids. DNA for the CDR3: TGTGCCAGCAGTTACACCCCCGGGTATGGCTACACCTTC. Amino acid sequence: CASSYTPGYGYTF.

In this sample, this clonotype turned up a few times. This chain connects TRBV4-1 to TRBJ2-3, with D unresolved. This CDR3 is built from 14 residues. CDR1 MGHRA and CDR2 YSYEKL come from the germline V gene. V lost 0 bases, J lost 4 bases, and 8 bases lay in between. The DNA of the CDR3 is TGCGCCAGCAGCCAAGATGGTGGGGCAGATACGCAGTATTTT. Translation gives CASSQDGGADTQYF.

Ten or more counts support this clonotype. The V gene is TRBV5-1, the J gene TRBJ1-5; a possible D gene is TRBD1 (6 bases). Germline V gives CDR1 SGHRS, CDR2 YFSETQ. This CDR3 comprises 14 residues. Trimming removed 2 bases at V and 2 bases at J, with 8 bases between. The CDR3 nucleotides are TGCGCCAGCAGCTTCGAGGGGGGCAATCAGCCCCAGCATTTT. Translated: CASSFEGGNQPQHF.

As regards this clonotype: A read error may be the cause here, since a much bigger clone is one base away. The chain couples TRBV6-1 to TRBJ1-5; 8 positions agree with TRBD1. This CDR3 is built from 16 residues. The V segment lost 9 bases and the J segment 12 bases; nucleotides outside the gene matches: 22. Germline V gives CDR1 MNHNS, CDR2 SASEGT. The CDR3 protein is CARGLQRTGTSRGQHF. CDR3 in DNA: TGTGCCAGAGGTTTACAAAGGACAGGGACTTCCAGGGGCCAGCATTTT.

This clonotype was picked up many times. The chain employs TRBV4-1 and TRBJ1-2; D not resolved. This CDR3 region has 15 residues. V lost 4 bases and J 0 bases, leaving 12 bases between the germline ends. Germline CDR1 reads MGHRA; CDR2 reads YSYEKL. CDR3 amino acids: CASSLPGHTNYGYTF. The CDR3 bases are TGCGCCAGCAGCCTACCGGGCCACACTAACTATGGCTACACCTTC.

In DNA, the CDR3 is TGCGCCAGCAGCTTGGGACTACCGTCCGATGGTGGTGAGCAGTTCTTC. Translation gives CASSLGLPSDGGEQFF. The chain links TRBV5-1 to TRBJ2-1, with a tentative D call TRBD2 (5 bases). The length of the CDR3 is 16 residues. The ends were cut back, 0 bases at V and 9 bases at J, with 19 bases in the middle. Per the germline V gene, CDR1 is SGHRS and CDR2 is YFSETQ.

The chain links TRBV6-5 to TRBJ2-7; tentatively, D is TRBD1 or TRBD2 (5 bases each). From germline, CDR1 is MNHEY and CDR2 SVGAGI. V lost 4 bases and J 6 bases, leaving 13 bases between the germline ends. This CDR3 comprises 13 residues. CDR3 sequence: CASSSAGTLEQYF. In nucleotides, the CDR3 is TGTGCCAGCAGTTCCGCCGGGACGCTCGAGCAGTACTTC.

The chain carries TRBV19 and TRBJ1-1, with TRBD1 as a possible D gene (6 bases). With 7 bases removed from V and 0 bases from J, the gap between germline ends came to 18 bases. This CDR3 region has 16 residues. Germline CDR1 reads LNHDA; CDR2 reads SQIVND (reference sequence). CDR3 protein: CASIRGFGFMNTEAFF. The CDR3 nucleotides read TGTGCCAGTATAAGGGGGTTCGGCTTCATGAACACTGAAGCTTTCTTT.

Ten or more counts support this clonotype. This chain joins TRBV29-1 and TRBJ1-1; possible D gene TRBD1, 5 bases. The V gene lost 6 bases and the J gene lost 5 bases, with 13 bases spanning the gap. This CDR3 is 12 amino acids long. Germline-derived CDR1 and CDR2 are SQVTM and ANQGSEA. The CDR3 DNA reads TGCAGCGTGCGAACAGGAGGGACTGAAGCTTTCTTT. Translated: CSVRTGGTEAFF.

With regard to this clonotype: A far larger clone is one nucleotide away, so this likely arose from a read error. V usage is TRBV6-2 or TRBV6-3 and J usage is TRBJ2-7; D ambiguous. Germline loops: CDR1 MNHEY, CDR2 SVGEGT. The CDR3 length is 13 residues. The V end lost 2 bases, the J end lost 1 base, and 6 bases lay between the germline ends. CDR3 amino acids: CASSYTQSYEQYF. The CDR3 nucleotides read TGTGCCAGCAGTTACACCCAGTCCTACGAGCAGTACTTC.

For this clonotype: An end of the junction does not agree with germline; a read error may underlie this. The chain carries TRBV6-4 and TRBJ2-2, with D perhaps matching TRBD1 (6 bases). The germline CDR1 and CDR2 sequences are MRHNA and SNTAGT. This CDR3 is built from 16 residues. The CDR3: CASSDTDSRDTGELFF. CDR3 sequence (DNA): TGTGCCAGCAGTGATACGGATTCCCGGGACACCGGTGAGCTGTTTTTT.

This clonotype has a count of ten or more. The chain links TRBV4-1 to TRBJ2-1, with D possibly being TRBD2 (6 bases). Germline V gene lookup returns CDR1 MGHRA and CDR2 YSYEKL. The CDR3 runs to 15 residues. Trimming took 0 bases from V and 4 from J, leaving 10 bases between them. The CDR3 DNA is TGCGCCAGCAGCCAAGATTCGGGAGATTACAATGAGCAGTTCTTC. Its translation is CASSQDSGDYNEQFF.

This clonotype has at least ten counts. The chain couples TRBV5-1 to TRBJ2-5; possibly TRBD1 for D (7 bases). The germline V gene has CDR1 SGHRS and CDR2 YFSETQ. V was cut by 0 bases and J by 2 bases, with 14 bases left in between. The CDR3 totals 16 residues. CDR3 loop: CASSLAGDSGQETQYF. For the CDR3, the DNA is TGCGCCAGCAGCTTGGCCGGGGACAGCGGGCAAGAGACCCAGTACTTC.

The CDR3 region is CASSLDRPSDFPHF. DNA of the CDR3: TGCGCCAGCAGCTTGGACAGACCATCGGATTTCCCCCACTTT. The V gene is TRBV5-1, the J gene TRBJ1-6; D gene uncertain. The CDR3 length is 14 residues. CDR1 is SGHRS, CDR2 YFSETQ, per germline. Trimming left V 0 bases short and J 18 bases short, with 19 bases between.

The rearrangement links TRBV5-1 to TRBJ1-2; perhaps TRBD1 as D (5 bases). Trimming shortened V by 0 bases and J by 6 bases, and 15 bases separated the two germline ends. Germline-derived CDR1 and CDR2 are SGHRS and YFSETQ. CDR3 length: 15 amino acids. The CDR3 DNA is TGCGCCAGCAGCTTGGGCACAGGCCGGGGGGATGGCTACACCTTC. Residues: CASSLGTGRGDGYTF.

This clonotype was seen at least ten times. This CDR3 is CASSDAGLAGTDTQYF. CDR3 bases: TGTGCCAGCAGTGATGCCGGACTAGCGGGCACAGATACGCAGTATTTT. This chain connects TRBV28 to TRBJ2-3; the match to TRBD2 covers 10 bases. CDR1 is MDHEN and CDR2 is SYDVKM in the germline V gene. The CDR3 has 16 residues. Trimming took 5 bases from V and 1 from J; bases not matched to a gene: 6.